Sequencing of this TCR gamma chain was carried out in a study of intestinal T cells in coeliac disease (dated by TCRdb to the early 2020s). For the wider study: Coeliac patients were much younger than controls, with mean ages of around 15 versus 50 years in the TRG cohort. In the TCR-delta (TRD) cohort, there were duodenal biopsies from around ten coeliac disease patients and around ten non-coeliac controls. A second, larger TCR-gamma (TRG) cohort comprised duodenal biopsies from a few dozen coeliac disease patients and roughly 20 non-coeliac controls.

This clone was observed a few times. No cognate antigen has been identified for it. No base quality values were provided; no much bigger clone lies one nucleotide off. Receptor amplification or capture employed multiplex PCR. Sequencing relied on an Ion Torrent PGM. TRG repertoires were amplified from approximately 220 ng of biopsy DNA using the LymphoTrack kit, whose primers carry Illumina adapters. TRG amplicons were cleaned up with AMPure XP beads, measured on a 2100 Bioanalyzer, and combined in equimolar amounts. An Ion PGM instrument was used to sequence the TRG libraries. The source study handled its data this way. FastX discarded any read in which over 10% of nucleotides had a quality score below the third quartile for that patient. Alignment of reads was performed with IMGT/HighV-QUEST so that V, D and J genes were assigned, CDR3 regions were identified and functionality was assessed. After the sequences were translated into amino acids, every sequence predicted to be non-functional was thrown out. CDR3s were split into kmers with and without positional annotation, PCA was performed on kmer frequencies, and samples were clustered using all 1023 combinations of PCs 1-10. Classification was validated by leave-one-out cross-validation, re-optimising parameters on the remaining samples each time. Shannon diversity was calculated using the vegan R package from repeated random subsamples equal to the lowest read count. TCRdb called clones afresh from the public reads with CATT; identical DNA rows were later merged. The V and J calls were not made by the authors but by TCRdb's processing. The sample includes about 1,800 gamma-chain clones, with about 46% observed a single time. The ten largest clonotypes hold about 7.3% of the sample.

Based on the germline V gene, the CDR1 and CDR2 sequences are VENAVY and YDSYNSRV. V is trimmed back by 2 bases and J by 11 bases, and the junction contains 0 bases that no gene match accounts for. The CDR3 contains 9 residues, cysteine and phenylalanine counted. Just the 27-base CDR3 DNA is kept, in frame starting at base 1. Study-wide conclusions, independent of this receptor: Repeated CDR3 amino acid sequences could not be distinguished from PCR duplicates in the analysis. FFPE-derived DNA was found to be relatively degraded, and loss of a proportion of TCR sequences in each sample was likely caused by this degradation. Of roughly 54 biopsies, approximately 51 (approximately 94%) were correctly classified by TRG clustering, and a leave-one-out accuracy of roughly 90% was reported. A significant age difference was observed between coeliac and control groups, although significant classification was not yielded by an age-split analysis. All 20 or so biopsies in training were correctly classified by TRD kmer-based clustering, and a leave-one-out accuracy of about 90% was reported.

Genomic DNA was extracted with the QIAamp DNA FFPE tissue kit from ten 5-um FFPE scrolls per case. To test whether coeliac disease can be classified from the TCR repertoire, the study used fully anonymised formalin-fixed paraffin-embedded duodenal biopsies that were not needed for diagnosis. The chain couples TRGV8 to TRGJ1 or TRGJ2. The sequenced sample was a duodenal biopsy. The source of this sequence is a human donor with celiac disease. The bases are TGTGCCACCTGGGATAAGAAACTCTTT. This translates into CATWDKKLF.